This T cell receptor (beta chain) was recovered during a study of lymphopenia after photon versus proton radiotherapy. General study results and limits: Larger post-nadir TCR diversity loss correlated inversely with survival in deceased patients. After lymphocyte nadir, photon-treated repertoires showed oligoclonal expansion, especially CD8+ Temra. Authors raise, but do not show, better survival with proton therapy. Relative stability marked proton patients; photon patients lost diversity and naive cells.

V dropped 5 bases and J dropped 5; count of bases not matched to a gene: 3. The CDR3 length is 13 residues. The germline gives CDR1 SNHLY, CDR2 FYNNEI. Produced via immunoSEQ multiplex PCR; TCRdb's table is partial and in-frame only. The sample shows fewer than 25,000 clones, over 65% of them seen only once. A remark on this clone: Its antigen remains unidentified.

Specimen: peripheral blood, collected from a patient treated with photon-based radiotherapy. This sequence originates from a man aged 35 to 55 with gastric cancer. This chain links TRBV2 with TRBJ2-5, with 9 bases fitting TRBD1. This CDR3 is CASSRQGEETQYF. The CDR3 nucleotides read TGTGCCAGCAGTCGACAGGGGGAGGAGACCCAGTACTTC.